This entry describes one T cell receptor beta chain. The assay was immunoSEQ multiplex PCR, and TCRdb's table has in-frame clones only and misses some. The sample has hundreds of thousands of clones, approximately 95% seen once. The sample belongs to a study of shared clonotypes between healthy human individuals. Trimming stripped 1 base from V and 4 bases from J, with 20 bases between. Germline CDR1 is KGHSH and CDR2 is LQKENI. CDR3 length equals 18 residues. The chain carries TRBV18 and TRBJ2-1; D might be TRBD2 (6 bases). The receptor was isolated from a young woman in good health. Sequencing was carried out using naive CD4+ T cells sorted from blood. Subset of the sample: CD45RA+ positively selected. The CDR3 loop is CASSPRGGGARGYNEQFF. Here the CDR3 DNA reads TGTGCCAGCTCACCACGCGGCGGAGGGGCCCGGGGGTACAATGAGCAGTTCTTC.